Reported below is one T cell receptor (beta chain). The antigen remains undetermined. This record belongs to a study of T cells in localized non-small cell lung cancer. Study-level points and caveats: Uninvolved adjacent lung showed higher T cell clonality than tumor. Researchers found a median approximately 55 of the top 100 tumor clones in adjacent lung.

Some clones are missing from TCRdb's copy, which holds only in-frame ones; the method was immunoSEQ multiplex PCR. Of 35,000 to 50,000 clones in the sample, around 90% were seen once. Germline CDR1 reads SNHLY; CDR2 reads FYNNEI. The CDR3 runs 15 residues. With V trimmed by 5 bases and J by 9 bases, 11 bases remained unmatched. The chain has TRBV2 and TRBJ2-1, with 9 bases fitting TRBD2. Material: PBMCs, obtained before any cancer treatment. The clonotype was recovered from a woman aged 40-69 years with stage II lung adenocarcinoma. The CDR3 sequence is CASSPPGLAPSEQFF. DNA of the CDR3: TGTGCCAGCAGTCCCCCGGGACTAGCACCCAGTGAGCAGTTCTTC.